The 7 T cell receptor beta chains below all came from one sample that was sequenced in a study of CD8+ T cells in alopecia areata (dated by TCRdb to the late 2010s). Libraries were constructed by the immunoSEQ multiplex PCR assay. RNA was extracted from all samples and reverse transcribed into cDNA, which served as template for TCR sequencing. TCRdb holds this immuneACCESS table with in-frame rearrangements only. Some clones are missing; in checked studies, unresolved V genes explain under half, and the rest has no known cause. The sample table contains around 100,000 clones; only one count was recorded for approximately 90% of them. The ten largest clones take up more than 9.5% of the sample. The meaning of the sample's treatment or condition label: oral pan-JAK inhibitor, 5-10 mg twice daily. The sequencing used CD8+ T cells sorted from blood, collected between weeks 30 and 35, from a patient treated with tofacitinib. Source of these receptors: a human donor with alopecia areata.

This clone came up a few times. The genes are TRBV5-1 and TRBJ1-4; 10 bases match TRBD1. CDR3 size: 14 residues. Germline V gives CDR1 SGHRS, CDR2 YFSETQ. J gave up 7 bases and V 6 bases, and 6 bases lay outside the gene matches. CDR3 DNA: TGCGCCAGCACACTGGGACAGGGGTTTGAAAAACTGTTTTTT. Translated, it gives CASTLGQGFEKLFF. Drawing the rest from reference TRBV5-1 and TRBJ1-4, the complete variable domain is KAGVTQTPRYLIKTRGQQVTLSCSPISGHRSVSWYQQTPGQGLQFLFEYFSETQRNKGNFPGRFSGRQFSNSRSEMNVSTLELGDSALYLCASTLGQGFEKLFFGSGTQLSVL.

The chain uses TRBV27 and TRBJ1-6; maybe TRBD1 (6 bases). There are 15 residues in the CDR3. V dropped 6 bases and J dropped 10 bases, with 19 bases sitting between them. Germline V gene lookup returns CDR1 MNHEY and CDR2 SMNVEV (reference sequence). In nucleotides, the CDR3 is TGTGCCAGCAGACCCGCAGGGTCCAGGGGCTCACCCCTCCACTTT. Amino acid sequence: CASRPAGSRGSPLHF.

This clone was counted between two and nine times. CDR3 loop: CASSQDRFVAPSTDTQYF. As DNA, the CDR3 is TGCGCCAGCAGCCAAGATCGTTTTGTAGCGCCTAGCACAGATACGCAGTATTTT. The chain employs TRBV4-1 and TRBJ2-3; D might be TRBD2 (5 bases). Germline assignment: CDR1 MGHRA and CDR2 YSYEKL. With 0 bases removed from V and 0 bases from J, the gap between germline ends came to 16 bases. There are 18 residues in the CDR3.

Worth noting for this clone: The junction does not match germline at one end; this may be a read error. CDR3 bases: TGCGCCAGCAGCCAAGGTGGGACGTCCTCCTACGAGCGGTACTTC. Its translation: CASSQGGTSSYERYF. The V gene is TRBV4-1, the J gene TRBJ2-7; D might be TRBD1 or TRBD2, each matching 5 bases. Germline V gene lookup returns CDR1 MGHRA and CDR2 YSYEKL. The CDR3 is 15 amino acids.

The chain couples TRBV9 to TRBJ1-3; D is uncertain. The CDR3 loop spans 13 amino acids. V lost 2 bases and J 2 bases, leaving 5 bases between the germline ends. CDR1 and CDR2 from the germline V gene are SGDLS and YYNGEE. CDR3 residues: CASSVGTGNTIYF. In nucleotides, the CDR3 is TGTGCCAGCAGCGTGGGTACTGGAAACACCATATATTTT.

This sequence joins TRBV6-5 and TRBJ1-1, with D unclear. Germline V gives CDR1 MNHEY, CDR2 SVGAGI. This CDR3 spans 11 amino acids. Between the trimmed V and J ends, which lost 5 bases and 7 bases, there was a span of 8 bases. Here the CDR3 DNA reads TGTGCCAGCAGTGAGGGTGTTGAAGCTTTCTTT. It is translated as CASSEGVEAFF.

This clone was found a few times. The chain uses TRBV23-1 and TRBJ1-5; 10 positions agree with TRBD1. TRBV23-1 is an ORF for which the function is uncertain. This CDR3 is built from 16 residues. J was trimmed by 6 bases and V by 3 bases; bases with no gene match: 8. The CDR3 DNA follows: TGCGCCAGCAGTCAGTCACCGGGACAGGGGTGTCAGCCCCAGCATTTT. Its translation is CASSQSPGQGCQPQHF.